This TCR beta chain was documented in a study of T cells in Graves' hyperthyroidism and ophthalmopathy. From RNA transcripts, TCR beta CDR3 regions were amplified. With the HTBI primer set, the TCR CDR3 went through a first round of RT-PCR. Each CDR3 protein is one row after TCRdb ran MiXCR on the multiplex PCR reads. The table lists around 690,000 distinct CDR3 sequences, approximately 15% of them singletons, with about 16% in the top ten. Germline-derived CDR1 and CDR2 are MDHEN and SYDVKM. V was clipped by 6 bases and J by 4 bases; unmatched bases: 6. There are 14 residues in the CDR3. This clonotype was seen ten or more times. No progression to ophthalmopathy during 18 months of follow-up defined stable disease. Diagnostic assessment was based on clinical symptoms, serum thyroxine and TRAb, thyroid ultrasound and orbital computed tomography.

The chain recombines TRBV28 with TRBJ2-7; 10 bases agree with TRBD1. Sequencing input: blood. This clonotype was sampled from a man aged 45 to 65 with Graves' hyperthyroidism. CDR3 DNA: TGTGCCAGCAGGGGACAGGGGCCCCGGTACGAGCAGTACTTC. Its translation is CASRGQGPRYEQYF.